This is a list of T cell receptor beta chains from one sample in a study of identical twins. One entry per CDR3 protein, called by TCRdb with MiXCR from the 5' RACE reads. Counted here are roughly 570,000 distinct CDR3 sequences, just under 10% occurring once; the ten biggest clones make up approximately 3%. The data were also submitted as part of a second study, on yellow fever vaccine responses in identical twins.

Source material: PBMCs. These receptors all stem from a young woman in good health. Each CDR3 is given with its conserved first and last residue. Each record gives: clone size, D gene, CDR3 length, V gene, J gene, CDR3 protein, CDR3 DNA. The D gene is left open where the match is weak. Size tells how often a clone was seen (once, few, many) or the class of an expanded clone, and some rows leave it out.

clone_size: many; d_call: NA; cdr3_length: 16; v_call: TRBV27; j_call: TRBJ2-7; cdr3_aa: CASSLSPPPGSYEQYF; cdr3_nt: TGTGCCAGCAGTTTATCGCCCCCGCCGGGATCCTACGAGCAGTACTTC
clone_size: many; d_call: NA; cdr3_length: 16; v_call: TRBV29-1; j_call: TRBJ2-1; cdr3_aa: CSFPPMTSSSYNEQFF; cdr3_nt: TGCAGCTTCCCTCCTATGACGAGCAGCTCCTACAATGAGCAGTTCTTC
clone_size: many; d_call: NA; cdr3_length: 16; v_call: TRBV5-1; j_call: TRBJ2-3; cdr3_aa: CASSFFLDRATDTQYF; cdr3_nt: TGCGCCAGCAGCTTTTTTCTAGATAGGGCCACAGATACGCAGTATTTT
clone_size: few; d_call: TRBD1; cdr3_length: 17; v_call: TRBV6-5; j_call: TRBJ1-1; cdr3_aa: CASSYGGTGAMNTEAFF; cdr3_nt: TGTGCCAGCAGTTACGGGGGGACAGGGGCGATGAACACTGAAGCTTTCTTT
clone_size: few; d_call: TRBD1; cdr3_length: 16; v_call: TRBV4-2; j_call: TRBJ1-2; cdr3_aa: CASSQRPQGAFSGYTF; cdr3_nt: TGTGCCAGCAGCCAAAGGCCCCAGGGGGCTTTTTCTGGCTACACCTTC
clone_size: few; d_call: TRBD1; cdr3_length: 15; v_call: TRBV24-1; j_call: TRBJ2-7; cdr3_aa: CATSDFQTGNGEQYF; cdr3_nt: TGTGCCACCAGTGATTTCCAGACAGGGAATGGCGAGCAGTACTTC
clone_size: many; d_call: NA; cdr3_length: 13; v_call: TRBV6-2/TRBV6-3; j_call: TRBJ2-7; cdr3_aa: CASSKTGSYEQYF; cdr3_nt: TGTGCCAGCAGTAAAACAGGGTCCTACGAGCAGTACTTC
clone_size: NA; d_call: TRBD2; cdr3_length: 16; v_call: TRBV7-2; j_call: TRBJ2-1; cdr3_aa: CASSFSETSSRDEQFF; cdr3_nt: TGTGCCAGCAGCTTTTCGGAGACTAGCTCAAGGGATGAGCAGTTCTTC
clone_size: NA; d_call: NA; cdr3_length: 15; v_call: TRBV30; j_call: TRBJ2-7; cdr3_aa: CAWSGGRALSYEQYF; cdr3_nt: TGTGCCTGGAGTGGGGGCAGGGCCCTTTCCTACGAGCAGTACTTC
clone_size: NA; d_call: NA; cdr3_length: 15; v_call: TRBV3-1; j_call: TRBJ2-7; cdr3_aa: CASSQDKVGIYEQYF; cdr3_nt: TGTGCCAGCAGCCAAGACAAGGTGGGAATCTACGAGCAGTACTTC
clone_size: NA; d_call: NA; cdr3_length: 12; v_call: TRBV20-1; j_call: TRBJ1-2; cdr3_aa: CSARRERNGYTF; cdr3_nt: TGCAGTGCTAGAAGGGAGAGGAATGGCTACACCTTC
clone_size: NA; d_call: NA; cdr3_length: 17; v_call: TRBV6-2/TRBV6-3; j_call: TRBJ2-4; cdr3_aa: CASSYLMQEVAKNIQYF; cdr3_nt: TGTGCCAGCAGTTACTTGATGCAGGAGGTAGCCAAAAACATTCAGTACTTC
clone_size: many; d_call: NA; cdr3_length: 12; v_call: TRBV20-1; j_call: TRBJ2-7; cdr3_aa: CSATGPNYEQYF; cdr3_nt: TGCAGTGCTACGGGACCTAACTACGAGCAGTACTTC
clone_size: NA; d_call: TRBD2; cdr3_length: 15; v_call: TRBV6-1; j_call: TRBJ2-7; cdr3_aa: CASRLGLAGGDEQYF; cdr3_nt: TGTGCCAGCAGGTTGGGACTAGCGGGAGGAGACGAGCAGTACTTC
clone_size: NA; d_call: NA; cdr3_length: 15; v_call: TRBV6-2/TRBV6-3; j_call: TRBJ2-1; cdr3_aa: CASSLYHTSYNEQFF; cdr3_nt: TGTGCCAGCAGTCTCTACCATACCTCCTACAATGAGCAGTTCTTC
clone_size: NA; d_call: TRBD1; cdr3_length: 15; v_call: TRBV9; j_call: TRBJ1-2; cdr3_aa: CASSVEAQGAGGYTF; cdr3_nt: TGTGCCAGCAGCGTAGAGGCGCAGGGGGCCGGTGGCTACACCTTC
clone_size: few; d_call: NA; cdr3_length: 15; v_call: TRBV2; j_call: TRBJ2-1; cdr3_aa: CASSFDRISYNEQFF; cdr3_nt: TGTGCCAGCAGTTTCGACAGGATCTCCTACAATGAGCAGTTCTTC
clone_size: NA; d_call: NA; cdr3_length: 12; v_call: TRBV29-1; j_call: TRBJ2-3; cdr3_aa: CSVVWGTDTQYF; cdr3_nt: TGCAGCGTTGTCTGGGGAACCGATACGCAGTATTTT
clone_size: many; d_call: NA; cdr3_length: 15; v_call: TRBV19; j_call: TRBJ2-2; cdr3_aa: CASSIGGSDTGELFF; cdr3_nt: TGTGCCAGTAGTATTGGAGGATCGGACACCGGGGAGCTGTTTTTT
clone_size: many; d_call: NA; cdr3_length: 12; v_call: TRBV12-3/TRBV12-4; j_call: TRBJ2-5; cdr3_aa: CASSRPVETQYF; cdr3_nt: TGTGCCAGCAGCCGCCCGGTGGAGACCCAGTACTTC
clone_size: NA; d_call: NA; cdr3_length: 17; v_call: TRBV6-5; j_call: TRBJ2-3; cdr3_aa: CASSYSIPQGSTDTQYF; cdr3_nt: TGTGCCAGCAGTTACTCGATCCCGCAGGGGTCCACAGATACGCAGTATTTT
clone_size: NA; d_call: NA; cdr3_length: 15; v_call: TRBV19; j_call: TRBJ2-7; cdr3_aa: CASSLQGSRLLEQYF; cdr3_nt: TGTGCCAGTAGTCTACAGGGTTCCCGTCTTCTCGAGCAGTACTTC
clone_size: many; d_call: NA; cdr3_length: 15; v_call: TRBV25-1; j_call: TRBJ2-2; cdr3_aa: CASSDIGGNTGELFF; cdr3_nt: TGTGCCAGCAGTGATATCGGGGGGAACACCGGGGAGCTGTTTTTT
clone_size: few; d_call: TRBD1; cdr3_length: 17; v_call: TRBV7-9; j_call: TRBJ1-1; cdr3_aa: CASSWGQGLFENTEAFF; cdr3_nt: TGTGCCAGCAGCTGGGGACAGGGGCTTTTCGAGAACACTGAAGCTTTCTTT
clone_size: many; d_call: TRBD1; cdr3_length: 14; v_call: TRBV20-1; j_call: TRBJ2-7; cdr3_aa: CSAPAGTGRWEQYF; cdr3_nt: TGCAGTGCTCCAGCGGGGACAGGGCGTTGGGAGCAGTACTTC
clone_size: NA; d_call: TRBD1; cdr3_length: 15; v_call: TRBV12-3/TRBV12-4; j_call: TRBJ1-5; cdr3_aa: CASRIGQASNQPQHF; cdr3_nt: TGTGCCAGCAGGATTGGACAGGCAAGCAATCAGCCCCAGCATTTT
clone_size: NA; d_call: NA; cdr3_length: 16; v_call: TRBV25-1; j_call: TRBJ1-2; cdr3_aa: CASSDISARTNYGYTF; cdr3_nt: TGTGCCAGCAGTGATATTTCAGCCAGGACTAACTATGGCTACACCTTC
clone_size: many; d_call: TRBD1; cdr3_length: 15; v_call: TRBV7-9; j_call: TRBJ1-2; cdr3_aa: CASSLAAGGNYGYTF; cdr3_nt: TGTGCCAGCAGCTTAGCGGCAGGGGGAAACTATGGCTACACCTTC
clone_size: NA; d_call: TRBD2; cdr3_length: 15; v_call: TRBV7-9; j_call: TRBJ2-7; cdr3_aa: CASSPPGTSLSVQYF; cdr3_nt: TGTGCCAGCAGCCCACCCGGGACTAGCCTCTCTGTGCAGTACTTC
clone_size: many; d_call: NA; cdr3_length: 16; v_call: TRBV12-3/TRBV12-4; j_call: TRBJ2-1; cdr3_aa: CASSFPLDLMGNEQFF; cdr3_nt: TGTGCCAGCAGTTTTCCTTTAGATCTAATGGGGAATGAGCAGTTCTTC
clone_size: NA; d_call: NA; cdr3_length: 12; v_call: TRBV29-1; j_call: TRBJ2-1; cdr3_aa: CSVDPGVSEQFF; cdr3_nt: TGCAGCGTTGACCCCGGGGTCTCTGAGCAGTTCTTC
clone_size: few; d_call: NA; cdr3_length: 16; v_call: TRBV3-1; j_call: TRBJ2-2; cdr3_aa: CASSQVFGGLTGELFF; cdr3_nt: TGTGCCAGCAGCCAAGTATTCGGGGGGCTCACCGGGGAGCTGTTTTTT
clone_size: few; d_call: NA; cdr3_length: 13; v_call: TRBV5-6; j_call: TRBJ1-6; cdr3_aa: CASSLAADSPLHF; cdr3_nt: TGTGCCAGCAGCTTGGCCGCCGATTCACCCCTCCACTTT
clone_size: many; d_call: NA; cdr3_length: 14; v_call: TRBV4-1; j_call: TRBJ2-7; cdr3_aa: CASSQADWGYEQYF; cdr3_nt: TGCGCCAGCAGCCAAGCGGACTGGGGCTACGAGCAGTACTTC
clone_size: few; d_call: NA; cdr3_length: 13; v_call: TRBV12-3/TRBV12-4; j_call: TRBJ2-5; cdr3_aa: CASSPPAEETQYF; cdr3_nt: TGTGCCAGCAGCCCACCAGCGGAGGAGACCCAGTACTTC
clone_size: once; d_call: NA; cdr3_length: 14; v_call: TRBV12-3/TRBV12-4; j_call: TRBJ1-6; cdr3_aa: CASSAAGGYSPLHF; cdr3_nt: TGTGCCAGCAGCGCCGCGGGGGGGTATTCACCCCTCCACTTT
clone_size: NA; d_call: NA; cdr3_length: 14; v_call: TRBV5-1; j_call: TRBJ2-1; cdr3_aa: CASSSQGTFNDQFF; cdr3_nt: TGCGCCAGCAGCTCACAGGGTACCTTCAATGATCAGTTCTTC
clone_size: NA; d_call: NA; cdr3_length: 11; v_call: TRBV3-1; j_call: TRBJ1-1; cdr3_aa: CASSGGPEAFF; cdr3_nt: TGTGCCAGCAGCGGAGGACCTGAAGCTTTCTTT
clone_size: many; d_call: NA; cdr3_length: 11; v_call: TRBV27; j_call: TRBJ2-2; cdr3_aa: CASRSTGELFF; cdr3_nt: TGTGCCAGCAGATCCACCGGGGAGCTGTTTTTT
clone_size: many; d_call: TRBD2; cdr3_length: 13; v_call: TRBV29-1; j_call: TRBJ2-1; cdr3_aa: CSVMGLAGNEQFF; cdr3_nt: TGCAGCGTCATGGGACTAGCGGGAAATGAGCAGTTCTTC
clone_size: few; d_call: TRBD1; cdr3_length: 15; v_call: TRBV6-1; j_call: TRBJ2-7; cdr3_aa: CASSGDRGLSYEQYF; cdr3_nt: TGTGCCAGCAGTGGCGACAGGGGATTATCCTACGAGCAGTACTTC
clone_size: many; d_call: NA; cdr3_length: 16; v_call: TRBV12-3/TRBV12-4; j_call: TRBJ2-1; cdr3_aa: CASSFKLSSSYNEQFF; cdr3_nt: TGTGCCAGCAGTTTTAAGCTTTCGAGCTCCTACAATGAGCAGTTCTTC
clone_size: NA; d_call: TRBD2; cdr3_length: 18; v_call: TRBV7-3; j_call: TRBJ2-2; cdr3_aa: CASSLGTSGGANTGELFF; cdr3_nt: TGTGCCAGCAGCCTCGGGACTAGCGGGGGGGCGAACACCGGGGAGCTGTTTTTT
clone_size: NA; d_call: TRBD2; cdr3_length: 14; v_call: TRBV12-3/TRBV12-4; j_call: TRBJ2-2; cdr3_aa: CASSTGTTTGELFF; cdr3_nt: TGTGCCAGCAGTACCGGGACTACAACCGGGGAGCTGTTTTTT
clone_size: many; d_call: NA; cdr3_length: 15; v_call: TRBV7-6; j_call: TRBJ1-5; cdr3_aa: CASSLNPVSNQPQHF; cdr3_nt: TGTGCCAGCAGCTTAAATCCGGTTAGCAATCAGCCCCAGCATTTT
clone_size: few; d_call: TRBD2; cdr3_length: 15; v_call: TRBV5-1; j_call: TRBJ2-5; cdr3_aa: CASSLNPSGGETQYF; cdr3_nt: TGCGCCAGCAGCTTGAACCCTAGCGGGGGGGAGACCCAGTACTTC
clone_size: many; d_call: TRBD2; cdr3_length: 14; v_call: TRBV29-1; j_call: TRBJ2-3; cdr3_aa: CSVGTSGVTDTQYF; cdr3_nt: TGCAGCGTGGGGACTAGCGGGGTGACAGATACGCAGTATTTT
clone_size: many; d_call: NA; cdr3_length: 14; v_call: TRBV6-5; j_call: TRBJ2-7; cdr3_aa: CASSYSQGSYEQYF; cdr3_nt: TGTGCCAGCAGTTACTCTCAGGGCTCCTACGAGCAGTACTTC
clone_size: many; d_call: NA; cdr3_length: 15; v_call: TRBV5-1; j_call: TRBJ2-4; cdr3_aa: CASSHGAPAKNIQYF; cdr3_nt: TGCGCCAGCAGCCACGGCGCGCCCGCCAAAAACATTCAGTACTTC
clone_size: NA; d_call: NA; cdr3_length: 16; v_call: TRBV20-1; j_call: TRBJ1-1; cdr3_aa: CSAITDALGEWTEAFF; cdr3_nt: TGCAGTGCCATTACCGATGCGCTCGGGGAGTGGACTGAAGCTTTCTTT
clone_size: many; d_call: NA; cdr3_length: 14; v_call: TRBV5-1; j_call: TRBJ2-1; cdr3_aa: CASSRTNRASEQFF; cdr3_nt: TGCGCCAGCAGCCGGACGAACAGGGCCAGCGAGCAGTTCTTC